This T cell receptor (beta chain) is drawn from a study of PD-1 blockade in classical Hodgkin lymphoma. Study information: Patients received nivolumab 3 mg/kg intravenously every 2 weeks. Study-level points and caveats: It was reported that newly diagnosed patients had less baseline TCR diversity than healthy donors. Those achieving complete response showed baseline diversity like newly diagnosed patients. No one has yet defined what causes the repertoire differences, which may be disease activity or prior therapy.

The CDR3 length is 14 residues. Trimming stripped 3 bases from V and 2 bases from J, with 8 bases between. Germline loops: CDR1 MDHEN, CDR2 SYDVKM. Concerning this clone: Its target is not known.

The method was immunoSEQ multiplex PCR; TCRdb's version includes in-frame clones alone and lacks a portion of them. The sample lists 150,000 or so clones, nearly 80% occurring once. There was relapse after autologous stem cell transplantation in every patient, and there was variation in brentuximab vedotin exposure. The sequence came from a human donor with classical Hodgkin lymphoma. The rearrangement uses TRBV28 and TRBJ1-3, with a weak D call TRBD1 (5 bases). The sequencing used peripheral blood mononuclear cells (PBMCs), collected before the second cycle of nivolumab. CDR3 loop: CASSFLGAGNTIYF. The CDR3 bases are TGTGCCAGCAGTTTTTTGGGGGCTGGAAACACCATATATTTT.